This is a list of T cell receptor beta chains from one sample in a study of T cell changes during pregnancy in multiple sclerosis. The assay was immunoSEQ multiplex PCR, and TCRdb's table has in-frame clones only and misses some. The table records about 120,000 clones, approximately 94% of them present only once. This specimen consisted of peripheral blood, obtained before pregnancy. The receptors stem from a female donor with multiple sclerosis, enrolled in a pregnancy study. The CDR3 runs from the conserved cysteine through the conserved F or W. A D gene is named only where the DNA matches it firmly. Size is omitted from some rows. Given values are once, few, many or a class for expanded clones.

v_call	clone_size	j_call	cdr3_length	d_call	cdr3_aa	cdr3_nt
TRBV27	-	TRBJ1-5	16	-	CASSPFPTRGNQPQHF	TGTGCCAGCAGTCCGTTTCCCACCCGGGGTAACCAGCCCCAGCATTTT
TRBV5-7	-	TRBJ2-3	16	TRBD2	CASSQTRAGGPDTQYF	TGTGCCAGCAGCCAAACCAGAGCGGGAGGGCCAGATACGCAGTATTTT
TRBV18	-	TRBJ2-7	15	-	CASSPGRRGTYEQYF	TGTGCCAGCTCACCCGGAAGGAGGGGAACCTACGAGCAGTACTTC
TRBV27	-	TRBJ2-1	14	TRBD2	CASSVTSGRSEQFF	TGTGCCAGCAGTGTGACTAGCGGGAGGAGTGAGCAGTTCTTC
TRBV5-1	-	TRBJ2-1	16	TRBD2	CASSATSGRHSNEQFF	TGCGCCAGCAGTGCGACTAGCGGGAGGCACTCTAATGAGCAGTTCTTC
TRBV7-9	-	TRBJ2-1	15	TRBD1	CASSWDRGKRNEQFF	TGTGCCAGCAGCTGGGACAGGGGTAAGAGAAATGAGCAGTTCTTC
TRBV21-1	-	TRBJ1-1	14	-	CASSKSRGRTEAFF	TGTGCCAGCAGCAAAAGTAGGGGCCGCACTGAAGCTTTCTTT
TRBV18	-	TRBJ2-1	15	-	CASSPLLGLVNEQFF	TGTGCCAGCTCACCACTCCTGGGACTTGTCAATGAGCAGTTCTTC
TRBV18	-	TRBJ1-6	14	TRBD1	CASSPDRIKVTLHF	TGTGCCAGCTCACCGGACAGGATAAAGGTCACCCTCCACTTT
TRBV5-5	once	TRBJ2-7	12	TRBD1	CASNDRVDEQYF	TGTGCCAGCAACGACAGGGTAGACGAGCAGTACTTC
TRBV7-2	-	TRBJ1-1	16	-	CASSLEATRVNTEAFF	TGTGCCAGCAGCTTAGAGGCAACCCGGGTGAACACTGAAGCTTTCTTT
TRBV2	few	TRBJ1-6	14	-	CASSETGYNSPLHF	TGTGCCAGCAGTGAGACAGGTTATAATTCACCCCTCCACTTT
TRBV5-1	-	TRBJ2-7	16	TRBD2	CASSLEASGRFYEQYF	TGCGCCAGCAGCTTGGAGGCTAGCGGGAGATTCTACGAGCAGTACTTC
TRBV30	-	TRBJ2-7	17	TRBD1	CAWSTRTGTGISYEQYF	TGTGCCTGGAGTACCAGAACCGGGACAGGTATCTCCTACGAGCAGTACTTC
TRBV9	-	TRBJ2-1	14	TRBD2	CASSDGGGNNEQFF	TGTGCCAGCAGCGACGGGGGGGGGAACAATGAGCAGTTCTTC
TRBV10-3	-	TRBJ2-2	17	TRBD2	CAISDGLAGVNTGELFF	TGTGCCATCAGTGACGGCCTAGCGGGCGTGAACACCGGGGAGCTGTTTTTT
TRBV27	once	TRBJ2-1	15	TRBD2	CASSPSAGVGNEQFF	TGTGCCAGCAGTCCTTCAGCGGGAGTCGGCAATGAGCAGTTCTTC
TRBV30	-	TRBJ1-4	13	TRBD1	CAWRQGRDEKLFF	TGTGCCTGGAGACAGGGGCGAGATGAAAAACTGTTTTTT
TRBV5-1	few	TRBJ2-7	14	-	CASSSGLLSYEQYF	TGCGCCAGCAGCTCCGGACTCCTGTCCTACGAGCAGTACTTC
TRBV27	once	TRBJ2-7	14	TRBD1	CASRRRQGNYEQYF	TGTGCCAGCAGGCGGCGACAGGGAAACTACGAGCAGTACTTC
TRBV6-1	-	TRBJ2-7	14	-	CASSWEGGHYEQYF	TGTGCCAGCAGTTGGGAGGGGGGCCACTACGAGCAGTACTTC
TRBV15	once	TRBJ2-7	17	TRBD2	CATSRGVGLAGAYEQYF	TGTGCCACCAGCAGAGGGGTGGGACTAGCGGGAGCCTACGAGCAGTACTTC
TRBV5-1	-	TRBJ1-6	15	-	CASSLGQSPGSPLHF	TGCGCCAGCAGCTTGGGACAGTCGCCGGGCTCACCCCTCCACTTT
TRBV6-1	-	TRBJ1-6	15	-	CASSGGDGTNSPLHF	TGTGCCAGCAGCGGGGGGGACGGGACAAATTCACCCCTCCACTTT
TRBV27	-	TRBJ1-1	14	-	CASRANPGVPEAFF	TGTGCCAGCAGAGCTAACCCAGGGGTTCCTGAAGCTTTCTTT
TRBV28	-	TRBJ2-3	15	TRBD2	CASSLWTSGTYTQYF	TGTGCCAGCAGTTTATGGACTAGCGGGACCTATACGCAGTATTTT
TRBV2	-	TRBJ1-2	14	-	CASADLYRVSGYTF	TGTGCCAGCGCGGACCTATACAGGGTCTCCGGCTACACCTTC
TRBV7-9	-	TRBJ2-1	12	TRBD1	CASSLGGQGEFF	TGTGCCAGCAGCTTGGGAGGACAGGGCGAGTTCTTC
TRBV10-3	-	TRBJ2-7	14	-	CAISAAGTSYEQYF	TGTGCCATCAGTGCTGCGGGAACCTCCTACGAGCAGTACTTC
TRBV10-2	-	TRBJ2-7	18	-	CASSGWESSPGSRYEQYF	TGCGCCAGCAGTGGATGGGAGTCATCCCCGGGAAGTCGGTACGAGCAGTACTTC
TRBV7-2	-	TRBJ2-7	14	-	CASSPTGGSYEQYF	TGTGCCAGCAGTCCCACCGGGGGCTCCTACGAGCAGTACTTC
TRBV6-1	-	TRBJ2-6	15	-	CASSGRSSGANVLTF	TGTGCCAGCAGTGGTAGGAGCTCTGGGGCCAACGTCCTGACTTTC
TRBV19	-	TRBJ2-2	13	-	CASSTYNTGELFF	TGTGCCAGTAGTACGTATAACACCGGGGAGCTGTTTTTT
TRBV23-1	-	TRBJ2-2	15	-	CASSPSQGLTGELFF	TGCGCCAGCAGTCCCTCACAGGGATTGACCGGGGAGCTGTTTTTT
TRBV6-6	-	TRBJ2-5	16	TRBD2	CASSYSGAGGQETQYF	TGTGCCAGCAGTTACTCGGGAGCGGGGGGGCAAGAGACCCAGTACTTC
TRBV5-8	-	TRBJ2-3	16	TRBD1	CASSLGRTGVRDTQYF	TGTGCCAGCAGCCTGGGGCGGACAGGTGTGAGAGATACGCAGTATTTT
TRBV2	-	TRBJ1-1	15	-	CASGAIRTGNTEAFF	TGTGCCAGCGGAGCTATCAGAACAGGGAACACTGAAGCTTTCTTT
TRBV6-5	-	TRBJ1-2	16	TRBD1	CASSYSVRGLDYGYTF	TGTGCCAGCAGTTACTCAGTGAGGGGGCTTGACTATGGCTACACCTTC
TRBV7-9	-	TRBJ1-1	14	-	CASSLFREGTEAFF	TGTGCCAGCAGCCTGTTCAGGGAGGGGACTGAAGCTTTCTTT
TRBV19	-	TRBJ1-1	14	TRBD1	CASSIDRGGTEAFF	TGTGCCAGTAGTATTGACAGGGGGGGGACTGAAGCTTTCTTT
TRBV9	-	TRBJ1-2	14	TRBD1	CASTIGQGDYGYTF	TGTGCCAGCACAATAGGACAGGGGGACTATGGCTACACCTTC
TRBV2	few	TRBJ1-2	12	-	CASSVGNYGYTF	TGTGCCAGCAGTGTCGGGAACTATGGCTACACCTTC
TRBV6-5	-	TRBJ2-2	14	-	CASSYSYLAGELFF	TGTGCCAGCAGTTACTCTTATCTAGCCGGGGAGCTGTTTTTT
TRBV5-4	-	TRBJ1-6	15	TRBD1	CASSPDRALNSPLHF	TGTGCCAGCAGCCCCGACAGGGCCCTTAATTCACCCCTCCACTTT
TRBV5-6	-	TRBJ2-1	13	-	CASSLGTPDEQFF	TGTGCCAGCAGCTTAGGGACTCCGGATGAGCAGTTCTTC
TRBV29-1	-	TRBJ2-7	12	-	CSVLQHSYEQYF	TGCAGCGTTCTACAGCACTCCTACGAGCAGTACTTC
TRBV27	-	TRBJ2-3	12	-	CASSFTGDTQYF	TGTGCCAGCAGTTTCACAGGGGATACGCAGTATTTT
TRBV19	-	TRBJ1-2	14	-	CASSMRQGNYGYTF	TGTGCCAGTAGTATGCGGCAGGGTAACTATGGCTACACCTTC
TRBV19	-	TRBJ2-7	13	TRBD1	CASSTQTGQEQYF	TGTGCCAGTAGTACCCAGACAGGGCAAGAGCAGTACTTC
TRBV4-2	-	TRBJ2-1	15	-	CASSQGGQRNNEQFF	TGTGCCAGCAGCCAGGGCGGACAGCGGAACAATGAGCAGTTCTTC
TRBV28	-	TRBJ1-2	15	TRBD1	CASTAPGQGHGGYTF	TGTGCCAGCACCGCTCCGGGACAGGGGCATGGTGGCTACACCTTC
TRBV30	-	TRBJ1-2	14	-	CAWSVSNRGYGYTF	TGTGCCTGGAGTGTTTCTAACCGAGGATATGGCTACACCTTC
TRBV7-9	-	TRBJ2-7	13	-	CASSLDGFYEQYF	TGTGCCAGCAGCTTAGACGGGTTCTACGAGCAGTACTTC
TRBV5-1	once	TRBJ2-1	14	TRBD1	CASSPGQGRNEQFF	TGCGCCAGCAGCCCCGGACAGGGGAGGAATGAGCAGTTCTTC
TRBV30	few	TRBJ1-1	14	TRBD1	CARGQGILNTEAFF	TGTGCCCGGGGACAGGGGATTTTGAACACTGAAGCTTTCTTT
TRBV4-1	-	TRBJ2-1	13	-	CASSLSLYNEQFF	TGCGCCAGCAGTTTGTCTTTATACAATGAGCAGTTCTTC
TRBV7-2	-	TRBJ1-1	16	-	CASSSHPGQLNTEAFF	TGTGCCAGCAGCTCGCACCCGGGACAATTGAACACTGAAGCTTTCTTT
TRBV27	-	TRBJ2-1	17	TRBD1	CASSSYRGSGSYNEQFF	TGTGCCAGCAGTTCATACAGGGGAAGTGGCTCCTACAATGAGCAGTTCTTC
TRBV2	-	TRBJ2-2	13	TRBD2	CASSGRESGELFF	TGTGCCAGCAGTGGGCGGGAGAGCGGGGAGCTGTTTTTT